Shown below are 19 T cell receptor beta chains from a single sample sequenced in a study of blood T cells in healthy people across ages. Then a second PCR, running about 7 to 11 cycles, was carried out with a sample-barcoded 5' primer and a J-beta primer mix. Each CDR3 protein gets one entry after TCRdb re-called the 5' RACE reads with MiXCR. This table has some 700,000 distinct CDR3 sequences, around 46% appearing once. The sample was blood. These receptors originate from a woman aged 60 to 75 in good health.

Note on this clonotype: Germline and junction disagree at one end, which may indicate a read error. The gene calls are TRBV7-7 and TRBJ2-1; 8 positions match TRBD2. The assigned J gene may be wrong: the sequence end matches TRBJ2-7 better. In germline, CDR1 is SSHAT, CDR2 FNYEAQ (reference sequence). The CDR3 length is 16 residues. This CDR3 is CASSLGSGNKYNEQYF. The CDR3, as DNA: TGTGCTAGCAGCTTGGGTAGCGGGAACAAATACAATGAGCAGTACTTC.

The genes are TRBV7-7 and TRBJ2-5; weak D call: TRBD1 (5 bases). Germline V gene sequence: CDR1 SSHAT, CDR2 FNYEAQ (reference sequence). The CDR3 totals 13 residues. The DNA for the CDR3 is TGTGCTGGCAGCTTGACAGAGCAAGAGACCCAGTACTTC. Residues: CAGSLTEQETQYF.

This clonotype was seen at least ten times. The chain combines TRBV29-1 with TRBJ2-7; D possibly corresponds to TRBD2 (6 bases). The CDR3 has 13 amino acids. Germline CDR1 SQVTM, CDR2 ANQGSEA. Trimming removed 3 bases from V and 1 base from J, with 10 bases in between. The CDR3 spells CSVDRGTSYEQYF. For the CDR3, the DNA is TGCAGCGTTGATAGAGGGACTTCCTACGAGCAGTACTTC.

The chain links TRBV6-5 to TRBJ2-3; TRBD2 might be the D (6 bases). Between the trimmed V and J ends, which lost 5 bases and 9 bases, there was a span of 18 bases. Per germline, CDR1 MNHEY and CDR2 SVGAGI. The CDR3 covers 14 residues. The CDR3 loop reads CASSPPGERITQYF. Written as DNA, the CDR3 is TGTGCCAGCAGTCCACCGGGGGAGCGGATCACGCAGTATTTT.

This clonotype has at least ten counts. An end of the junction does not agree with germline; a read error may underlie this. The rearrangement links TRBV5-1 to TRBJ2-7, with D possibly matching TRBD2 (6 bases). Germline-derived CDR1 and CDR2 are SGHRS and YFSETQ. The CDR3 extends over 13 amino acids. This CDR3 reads CASSLGSTYEQYF. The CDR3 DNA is TGTGCCAGCAGCCTCGGGAGTACCTACGAGCAGTACTTC.

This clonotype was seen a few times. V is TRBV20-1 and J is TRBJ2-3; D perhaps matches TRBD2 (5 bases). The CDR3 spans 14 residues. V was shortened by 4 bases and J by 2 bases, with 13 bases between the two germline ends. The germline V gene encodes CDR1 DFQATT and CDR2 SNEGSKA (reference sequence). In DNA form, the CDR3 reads TGCAGTGCTAAAACGCTCCTAGCCACAGATACGCAGTATTTT. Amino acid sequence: CSAKTLLATDTQYF.

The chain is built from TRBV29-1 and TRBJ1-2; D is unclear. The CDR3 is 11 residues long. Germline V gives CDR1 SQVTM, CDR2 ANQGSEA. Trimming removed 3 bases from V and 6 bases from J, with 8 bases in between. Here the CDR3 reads CSVDWGDGYTF. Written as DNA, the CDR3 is TGCAGCGTTGACTGGGGTGATGGCTACACCTTC.

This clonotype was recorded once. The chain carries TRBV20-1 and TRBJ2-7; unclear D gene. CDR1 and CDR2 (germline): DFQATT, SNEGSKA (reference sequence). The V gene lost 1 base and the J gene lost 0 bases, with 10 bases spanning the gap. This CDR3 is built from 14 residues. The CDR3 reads CSARAIGRSYEQYF. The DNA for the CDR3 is TGCAGTGCTAGAGCCATAGGTCGCTCCTACGAGCAGTACTTC.

The CDR3 sequence: CASSLATVSNLYEQYF. The DNA for the CDR3 is TGCGCCAGCAGCTTGGCTACAGTATCCAACCTTTACGAGCAGTACTTC. The J gene is TRBJ2-7, the V gene TRBV5-1; D is uncertain. V was shortened by 0 bases and J by 4 bases, with 17 bases between the two germline ends. The CDR3 totals 16 residues. The germline gives CDR1 SGHRS, CDR2 YFSETQ. The full variable domain, rest sourced from reference TRBV5-1 and TRBJ2-7, is KAGVTQTPRYLIKTRGQQVTLSCSPISGHRSVSWYQQTPGQGLQFLFEYFSETQRNKGNFPGRFSGRQFSNSRSEMNVSTLELGDSALYLCASSLATVSNLYEQYFGPGTRLTVT.

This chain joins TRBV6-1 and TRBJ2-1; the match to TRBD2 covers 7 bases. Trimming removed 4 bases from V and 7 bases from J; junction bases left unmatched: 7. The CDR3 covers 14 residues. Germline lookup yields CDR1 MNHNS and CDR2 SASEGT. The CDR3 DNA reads TGTGCCAGCAGTGTAAGCGGGGTACTGAATGAGCAGTTCTTC. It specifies CASSVSGVLNEQFF.

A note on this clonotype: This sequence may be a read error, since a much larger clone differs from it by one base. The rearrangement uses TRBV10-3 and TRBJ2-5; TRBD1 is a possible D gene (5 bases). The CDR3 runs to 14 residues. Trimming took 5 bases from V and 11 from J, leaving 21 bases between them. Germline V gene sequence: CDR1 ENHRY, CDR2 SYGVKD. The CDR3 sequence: CAISPDSTYNEQYF. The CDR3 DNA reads TGTGCCATCAGTCCTGACAGTACCTACAATGAGCAGTACTTC.

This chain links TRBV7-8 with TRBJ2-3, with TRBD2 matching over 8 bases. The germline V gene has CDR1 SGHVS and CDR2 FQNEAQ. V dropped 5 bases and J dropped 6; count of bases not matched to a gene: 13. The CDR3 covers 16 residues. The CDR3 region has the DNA TGTGCCAGCAGCAACCCTAGCGGGCCACTCGGCGATACGCAGTATTTT. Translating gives CASSNPSGPLGDTQYF.

The CDR3 nucleotides are TGTGCCAGCAGTTTAGCCGGGATTTCTCAGCCCCAGCATTTT. This gives the protein CASSLAGISQPQHF. The rearrangement joins TRBV27 to TRBJ1-5; D unresolved. CDR1 is MNHEY and CDR2 is SMNVEV in the germline V gene (reference sequence). Between the trimmed V and J ends, which lost 2 bases and 6 bases, there was a span of 11 bases. The CDR3 loop spans 14 amino acids.

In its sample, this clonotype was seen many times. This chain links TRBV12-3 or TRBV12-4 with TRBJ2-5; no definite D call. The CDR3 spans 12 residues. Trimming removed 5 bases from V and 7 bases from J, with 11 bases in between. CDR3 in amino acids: CASSSPSGTQYF. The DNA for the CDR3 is TGTGCCAGCAGTAGCCCTTCGGGGACCCAGTACTTC.

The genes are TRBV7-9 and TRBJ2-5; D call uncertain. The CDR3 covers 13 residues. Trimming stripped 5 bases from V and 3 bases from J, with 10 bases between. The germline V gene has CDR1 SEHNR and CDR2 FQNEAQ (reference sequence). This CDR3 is CASSVDPKETQYF. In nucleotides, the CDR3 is TGTGCCAGCAGCGTAGACCCCAAAGAGACCCAGTACTTC. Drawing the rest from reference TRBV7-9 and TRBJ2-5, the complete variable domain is DTGVSQNPRHKITKRGQNVTFRCDPISEHNRLYWYRQTLGQGPEFLTYFQNEAQLEKSRLLSDRFSAERPKGSFSTLEIQRTEQGDSAMYLCASSVDPKETQYFGPGTRLLVL.

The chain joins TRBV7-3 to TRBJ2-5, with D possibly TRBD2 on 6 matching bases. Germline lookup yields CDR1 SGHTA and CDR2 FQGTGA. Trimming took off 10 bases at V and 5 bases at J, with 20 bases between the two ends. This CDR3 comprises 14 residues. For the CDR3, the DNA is TGTGCCAACGCGATCGGGGGAGGTGGGGAGACCCAGTACTTC. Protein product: CANAIGGGGETQYF. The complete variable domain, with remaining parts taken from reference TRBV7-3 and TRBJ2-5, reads GAGVSQTPSNKVTEKGKYVELRCDPISGHTALYWYRQSLGQGPEFLIYFQGTGAADDSGLPNDRFFAVRPEGSVSTLKIQRTERGDSAVYLCANAIGGGGETQYFGPGTRLLVL.

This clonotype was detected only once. CDR3 DNA: TGCGCCAGCAGCCGGGACCGCGAGCACGAGCAGTACTTC. Translated, it gives CASSRDREHEQYF. This chain joins TRBV5-1 and TRBJ2-7; D is possibly TRBD1 or TRBD2 (5 bases each). Germline V gene lookup returns CDR1 SGHRS and CDR2 YFSETQ. V was pared by 4 bases and J by 5 bases, with 13 bases between. There are 13 residues in the CDR3.

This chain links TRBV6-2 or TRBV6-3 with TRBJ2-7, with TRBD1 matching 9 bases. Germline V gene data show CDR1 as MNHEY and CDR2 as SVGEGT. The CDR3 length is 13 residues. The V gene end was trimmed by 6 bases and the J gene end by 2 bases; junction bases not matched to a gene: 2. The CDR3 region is CASRRDRAYEQYF. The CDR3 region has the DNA TGTGCCAGCAGACGGGACAGGGCCTACGAGCAGTACTTC.

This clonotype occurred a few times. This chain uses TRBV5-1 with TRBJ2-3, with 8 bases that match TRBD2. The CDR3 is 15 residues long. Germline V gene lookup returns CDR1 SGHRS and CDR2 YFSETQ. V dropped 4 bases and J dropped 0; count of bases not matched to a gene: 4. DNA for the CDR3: TGCGCCAGCAGCATTCGACTAGCGAGCACAGATACGCAGTATTTT. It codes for CASSIRLASTDTQYF.